In this sample, the clone carrying this T cell receptor (beta chain) turned up a few times. The antigen is unknown. CDR3 length: 11 residues. V was shortened by 5 bases and J by 5 bases, with 8 bases between the two germline ends. CDR1 is SGHRS, CDR2 YFSETQ, per germline. Roughly 10 milliliters of peripheral blood were drawn from each donor. PCR was run on genomic DNA. The TCR beta CDR3 region was amplified using 30 forward and 13 reverse primers. Each CDR3 protein is one row after TCRdb ran MiXCR on the multiplex PCR reads. The sample holds about 290,000 distinct CDR3 sequences, more than 40% seen once. This specimen belongs to a study of type 1 and type 2 diabetes patients. In the study overall: Donors were type 1 diabetes, type 2 diabetes, or nondiabetic controls. Findings of the study overall: Groups were not age- or gender-matched, which may bias interpretation. With limited T2D and control samples, some T1D-only expanded clones may not be T1D-specific.

The TCR was taken from a young man with type 2 diabetes. The sample taken for sequencing was peripheral blood mononuclear cells (PBMCs). The genes are TRBV5-1 and TRBJ2-7; D remains ambiguous. CDR3 DNA: TGCGCCAGCAGTAATGGGGACGAGCAGTACTTC. Its translation is CASSNGDEQYF.